The clone carrying this T cell receptor (beta chain) was picked up one time. The antigen is not known. Given a much more abundant clone one base away, this may be a read error. This entry is derived from a study of T cells in Graves' hyperthyroidism and ophthalmopathy. Findings and limits, study-wide: The majority of expanded thyroid clonotypes above 0.001 also appeared in blood.

Diagnosis relied on clinical symptoms, serum thyroxine and TRAb, thyroid ultrasound and orbital computed tomography. RNA transcripts yielded amplified TCR beta CDR3 regions. The HTBI primer set served for first-round RT-PCR of the TCR CDR3. TCRdb reprocessed the multiplex PCR reads via MiXCR and lists one record per CDR3 protein. Of some 510,000 distinct CDR3 sequences in the sample, under 60% were seen once. The germline V gene has CDR1 SGHVS and CDR2 FNYEAQ. The CDR3 spans 14 residues. Trimming cost V 6 bases and J 7 bases; bases outside gene matches: 6. This sequence originates from a woman younger than 30 with Graves' hyperthyroidism. Specimen: peripheral blood or thyroid tissue (not recorded which). This rearrangement joins TRBV7-6 to TRBJ1-6; 7 bases align to TRBD1. The CDR3 DNA reads TGTGCCAGCAGAAAGACAGGGTTCAATTCACCCCTCCACTTT. It translates to CASRKTGFNSPLHF.